This record concerns one TCR beta chain sequence. The antigen is not known. Random-hexamer reverse transcription was applied to roughly 0.45 to 1 ug RNA. TCRdb ran MiXCR on the immunoSEQ multiplex PCR reads and lists one entry per CDR3 protein. The data show fewer than 200,000 distinct CDR3 sequences, roughly 95% seen once. Through negative isolation, CD4+ and CD8+ T cells were obtained, while TEMRA cells were enriched using FACS. The CDR3 sequence is 14 residues long. V lost 6 bases and J lost 1, with 13 bases in between. Germline lookup yields CDR1 LGHNA and CDR2 YNFKEQ. The data derive from a study of CD8 T cells in Susac syndrome. Findings and limits, study-wide: Only a relatively small number of individuals were included in the TCR sequencing and HLA analysis.

This receptor was identified in a human donor with multiple sclerosis. The rearrangement uses TRBV4-2 and TRBJ2-7; the D gene is possibly TRBD1 (5 bases). Sequencing was done on a sample of CD8+ T cells from PBMCs. The CDR3 loop reads CASRLGQGSYEQYF. The CDR3 DNA sequence: TGTGCCAGCAGGCTCGGGCAGGGTTCCTACGAGCAGTACTTC.